This passage covers 32 T cell receptor beta chains from one sample sequenced in a study of T cell repertoires in cytomegalovirus infection (dated by TCRdb to about 2019). In light of the paper, this sample's treatment or condition label describes: in vitro stimulation with specific CMV peptide epitopes to enrich CMV-specific T cells. For these receptors, no antigen is known. Sequenced using an Illumina HiSeq 1500. In TCRdb, the public reads were trimmed at Q25 with fastp and aligned with MiXCR, with productive beta chains retained. Each entry merges the rows of one CDR3 protein and shows their most common DNA and genes. This sample lists 51,000 or so distinct CDR3 sequences; 15% to 20% were detected once. About 80% of the sample comes from the top ten. The material was CD8+ T cells from cultured PBMCs, obtained from culture after CMV antigen stimulation. The receptors stem from a human donor in good health (CMV status not recorded). Some clones in this sample may be carry-over from other donors' samples.

V is TRBV12-3 or TRBV12-4 and J is TRBJ2-7, with D tentatively TRBD2 (5 bases). The CDR3 consists of 13 residues. The ends were cut back, 5 bases at V and 3 bases at J, with 11 bases in the middle. CDR3 bases: TGTGCCAGCAGTGTTCTCCGGGGCTACGAGCAGTACTTC. The encoded protein is CASSVLRGYEQYF.

The chain recombines TRBV19 with TRBJ2-1; 10 bases are shared with TRBD2. The CDR3 runs to 15 residues. Germline assignment: CDR1 LNHDA and CDR2 SQIVND (reference sequence). The V and J ends lost 10 bases and 2 bases, in that order; junction bases with no gene match: 8. The CDR3 DNA reads TGTGCCATTTCACCCGGACTAGCGGCCTACAATGAGCAGTTCTTC. It is translated as CAISPGLAAYNEQFF.

The chain recombines TRBV9 with TRBJ2-7, with D unresolved. CDR1 is SGDLS and CDR2 is YYNGEE in the germline V gene. Between the trimmed V and J ends, which lost 0 bases and 6 bases, there was a span of 10 bases. The CDR3 is 13 residues long. CDR3 loop: CASSVAHLSEQYF. DNA of the CDR3: TGTGCCAGCAGCGTAGCTCACCTCTCCGAGCAGTACTTC. Using reference TRBV9 and TRBJ2-7 for the parts outside the CDR3, the full variable domain is DSGVTQTPKHLITATGQRVTLRCSPRSGDLSVYWYQQSLDQGLQFLIQYYNGEERAKGNILERFSAQQFPDLHSELNLSSLELGDSALYFCASSVAHLSEQYFGPGTRLTVT.

This clonotype has a handful of counts. This chain links TRBV7-2 with TRBJ2-2, with D unresolved. The CDR3 extends over 17 amino acids. Germline V gene lookup returns CDR1 SGHTA and CDR2 FQGNSA. Between the trimmed V and J ends, which lost 4 bases and 0 bases, there was a span of 15 bases. The CDR3 DNA reads TGTGCCAGCAGCTCCGCAGGCGGCACCACGAACACCGGGGAGCTGTTTTTT. This gives the protein CASSSAGGTTNTGELFF.

V usage is TRBV7-2 and J usage is TRBJ2-3; 11 positions match TRBD2. The J segment lost 1 base and the V segment lost 6 bases, leaving 9 bases of the junction unmatched. CDR1 SGHTA and CDR2 FQGNSA come from the germline V gene. The CDR3 consists of 17 residues. This CDR3 is CASSFLPGLAGTDTQYF. The CDR3 DNA sequence: TGTGCCAGCAGTTTCCTACCGGGACTAGCGGGCACAGATACGCAGTATTTT.

This clonotype was seen only a few times. V and J are TRBV28 and TRBJ2-1; D might be TRBD1 (5 bases). Germline CDR1 and CDR2: MDHEN and SYDVKM. The CDR3 extends over 14 amino acids. V shed 2 bases and J shed 4 bases, with 9 bases lying between them. CDR3 sequence (DNA): TGTGCCAGCAGTTTAATTTCAGGGTACAATGAGCAGTTCTTC. Its translation is CASSLISGYNEQFF.

The rearrangement uses TRBV12-3 or TRBV12-4 and TRBJ2-3; TRBD2 matches 8 bases. The CDR3 extends over 17 amino acids. V gave up 4 bases and J gave up 5 bases; unmatched junction bases: 14. The CDR3 loop is CASSSPPGGAKIDTQYF. The DNA of the CDR3 is TGTGCCAGCAGTTCCCCTCCCGGGGGGGCGAAGATAGATACGCAGTATTTT.

This clonotype has only a few counts. The chain links TRBV24-1 to TRBJ2-7; 9 nucleotides agree with TRBD1. CDR1 and CDR2 (germline): KGHDR, SFDVKD. Trimming took 4 bases from V and 5 from J; bases not matched to a gene: 5. The CDR3 runs to 14 residues. CDR3 residues: CATSEGQGQDEQYF. CDR3 in DNA: TGTGCCACCAGTGAGGGACAGGGTCAGGACGAGCAGTACTTC.

The rearrangement joins TRBV12-3 or TRBV12-4 to TRBJ2-1, with 10 bases lining up with TRBD2. CDR3 length equals 15 residues. J was trimmed by 5 bases and V by 7 bases; bases with no gene match: 8. The CDR3 DNA sequence: TGTGCCAGCACCCGGGGACTAGCGTCCGACAATGAGCAGTTCTTC. Amino acids: CASTRGLASDNEQFF.

The chain recombines TRBV7-8 with TRBJ2-3; D possibly corresponds to TRBD1 (7 bases). Germline CDR1 is SGHVS and CDR2 is FQNEAQ. Trimming cost V 4 bases and J 5 bases, with 13 bases left between them. CDR3 size: 14 residues. In nucleotides, the CDR3 is TGTGCCAGCAGCTATGCGGGACAGTTAGATACGCAGTATTTT. It translates to CASSYAGQLDTQYF.

This sequence joins TRBV7-9 and TRBJ1-2, with D possibly TRBD1 on 5 matching bases. This CDR3 has 12 amino acids. V was pared by 4 bases and J by 8 bases, with 11 bases between. In germline, CDR1 is SEHNR, CDR2 FQNEAQ (reference sequence). CDR3 in amino acids: CASSSIRDGYTF. The CDR3 nucleotides are TGTGCCAGCAGCTCCATTCGGGACGGCTACACCTTC.

The rearrangement links TRBV19 to TRBJ1-1; D uncertain. The CDR3 spans 13 residues. The germline V and J ends were trimmed by 3 bases and 1 base, with 6 bases remaining between them. Germline V CDR1 and CDR2: LNHDA, SQIVND (reference sequence). CDR3 residues: CASSINKNTEAFF. In DNA form, the CDR3 reads TGTGCCAGTAGTATTAACAAGAACACTGAAGCTTTCTTT.

V is TRBV10-3 and J is TRBJ2-7; the match to TRBD1 covers 11 bases. The germline V gene has CDR1 ENHRY and CDR2 SYGVKD. There are 17 residues in the CDR3. V gave up 5 bases and J gave up 3 bases; unmatched junction bases: 12. The CDR3 sequence is CAISTTMPGQGDYEQYF. The DNA for the CDR3 is TGTGCCATCAGTACCACCATGCCGGGACAGGGGGACTACGAGCAGTACTTC.

This clonotype was found a few times. The chain carries TRBV19 and TRBJ1-5; TRBD1 matches 7 bases. This CDR3 region has 15 residues. Per germline, CDR1 LNHDA and CDR2 SQIVND (reference sequence). The trim removed 3 bases at V and 4 bases at J, leaving 6 bases unmatched. Here the CDR3 reads CASSMDRSNNQPQHF. The DNA for the CDR3 is TGTGCCAGTAGTATGGACAGGAGCAATAATCAGCCCCAGCATTTT.

The rearrangement joins TRBV7-8 to TRBJ1-1; TRBD1 is a possible D gene (6 bases). Germline CDR1 and CDR2: SGHVS and FQNEAQ. V lost 4 bases to trimming and J lost 4 bases, with 22 bases between them. CDR3 size: 17 residues. CDR3 residues: CASSYGTTGLLRTEAFF. Here the CDR3 DNA reads TGTGCCAGCAGCTACGGGACAACTGGGCTTTTACGCACTGAAGCTTTCTTT.

There are a few counts of this clonotype. J is TRBJ1-1 and V is TRBV6-6, with TRBD1 matching over 9 bases. The CDR3 covers 15 residues. Germline CDR1 is MNHNY and CDR2 is SVGAGI (reference sequence). The V and J ends lost 1 base and 5 bases, in that order; junction bases with no gene match: 5. The DNA of the CDR3 is TGTGCCAGCAGTTACTTGGACAGGGGAGGAACTGAAGCTTTCTTT. Its protein is CASSYLDRGGTEAFF.

The sample holds a few counts of this clonotype. V and J are TRBV7-3 and TRBJ2-5, with D perhaps TRBD1 (7 bases). This CDR3 has 14 amino acids. The V gene's germline CDR1 is SGHTA and CDR2 FQGTGA. V was cut by 5 bases and J by 5 bases, with 15 bases left in between. CDR3 in amino acids: CASSPPRGEETQYF. The CDR3 coding sequence is TGTGCCAGCAGCCCCCCCAGGGGGGAGGAGACCCAGTACTTC. The full variable domain, completed using reference TRBV7-3 and TRBJ2-5, is GAGVSQTPSNKVTEKGKYVELRCDPISGHTALYWYRQSLGQGPEFLIYFQGTGAADDSGLPNDRFFAVRPEGSVSTLKIQRTERGDSAVYLCASSPPRGEETQYFGPGTRLLVL.

About this clonotype itself: At one boundary the junction diverges from the germline segment, which might be a read error. The rearrangement links TRBV7-2 to TRBJ2-3, with 15 bases matching TRBD2. Germline CDR1 reads SGHTA; CDR2 reads FQGNSA. The CDR3 is made up of 18 amino acids. CDR3 DNA sequence: TGTGCCAGCAGCCCCATCTTGGGACTAGCGGGGGGCACCGATACGCAGTATTTT. Translated, it gives CASSPILGLAGGTDTQYF.

This clonotype was observed many times. The chain carries TRBV7-9 and TRBJ2-3; TRBD1 is a possible D gene (5 bases). Germline lookup yields CDR1 SEHNR and CDR2 FQNEAQ (reference sequence). Trimming shortened V by 6 bases and J by 0 bases, and 13 bases separated the two germline ends. The CDR3 has 15 amino acids. CDR3 sequence reads: CASSGTGSSTDTQYF. CDR3 nucleotide sequence: TGTGCCAGCAGTGGAACAGGATCTAGCACAGATACGCAGTATTTT.

The gene calls are TRBV12-3 or TRBV12-4 and TRBJ1-2; TRBD1 agrees at 7 bases. The V and J ends lost 2 bases and 8 bases, in that order; junction bases with no gene match: 5. The CDR3 consists of 13 residues. The CDR3: CASSLPTGKGYTF. The CDR3 nucleotides read TGTGCCAGCAGTTTACCGACAGGGAAGGGCTACACCTTC.

The V gene is TRBV7-9, the J gene TRBJ2-7; D is unresolved. Trimming left V 5 bases short and J 3 bases short, with 20 bases between. This CDR3 comprises 16 residues. The germline V gene has CDR1 SEHNR and CDR2 FQNEAQ (reference sequence). The CDR3 protein is CASSPTLPPSNYEQYF. The CDR3 bases are TGTGCCAGCAGCCCGACCCTGCCACCCAGCAACTACGAGCAGTACTTC.

The chain combines TRBV5-6 with TRBJ1-1; D possibly corresponds to TRBD1 (5 bases). Germline V lookup: CDR1 SGHDT, CDR2 YYEEEE. This CDR3 contains 16 residues. Trimming took 4 bases from V and 3 from J, leaving 19 bases between them. CDR3 amino acids: CASSPPPGGRDTEAFF. CDR3 DNA: TGTGCCAGCAGCCCTCCTCCGGGGGGGAGGGACACTGAAGCTTTCTTT.

CDR3 DNA sequence: TGTGCCAGCAGCCCCGCGGGGATGGGCAGGCGGGGAGAGACCCAGTACTTC. Translated, it gives CASSPAGMGRRGETQYF. V usage is TRBV7-2 and J usage is TRBJ2-5, with D possibly TRBD2 on 6 matching bases. Trimming took 5 bases from V and 4 from J, leaving 23 bases between them. The germline gives CDR1 SGHTA, CDR2 FQGNSA. This CDR3 has 17 amino acids.

The rearrangement links TRBV28 to TRBJ1-2; the D gene is possibly TRBD1 (5 bases). Per germline, CDR1 MDHEN and CDR2 SYDVKM. V lost 6 bases to trimming and J lost 0 bases, with 14 bases between them. This CDR3 region has 15 residues. Here the CDR3 reads CASRKTGSTNYGYTF. The DNA of the CDR3 is TGTGCCAGCAGGAAAACAGGCAGTACTAACTATGGCTACACCTTC.

This chain connects TRBV7-2 to TRBJ2-1, with 8 nucleotides matching TRBD2. CDR1 and CDR2 from the germline V gene are SGHTA and FQGNSA. The ends lost 5 bases at V and 4 bases at J; junction bases unmatched: 16. CDR3 length: 18 amino acids. The CDR3 spells CASSQPLAAGDGYNEQFF. DNA of the CDR3: TGTGCCAGCAGCCAGCCGTTGGCAGCGGGGGATGGTTACAATGAGCAGTTCTTC.

The chain is built from TRBV12-3 or TRBV12-4 and TRBJ1-6; 12 bases fit TRBD1. The CDR3 contains 16 residues. V shed 5 bases, J shed 8 bases, and the junction held 7 bases outside the gene matches. The CDR3 spells CASSPGQGAVDSPLHF. In DNA form, the CDR3 reads TGTGCCAGCAGTCCGGGACAGGGGGCTGTTGATTCACCCCTCCACTTT.

This sequence joins TRBV14 and TRBJ1-3; 10 positions agree with TRBD1. The V segment lost 3 bases and the J segment 8 bases; nucleotides outside the gene matches: 7. Germline CDR1 reads SGHDN; CDR2 reads FVKESK. The length of the CDR3 is 15 residues. The CDR3 nucleotides are TGTGCCAGCAGCCACCCGGGACAGGGGCCGTACACCATATATTTT. It yields the protein CASSHPGQGPYTIYF. Supplemented by reference TRBV14 and TRBJ1-3, the full variable domain reads EAGVTQFPSHSVIEKGQTVTLRCDPISGHDNLYWYRRVMGKEIKFLLHFVKESKQDESGMPNNRFLAERTGGTYSTLKVQPAELEDSGVYFCASSHPGQGPYTIYFGEGSWLTVV.

This clonotype has more than one count but fewer than ten. V gene TRBV12-3 or TRBV12-4 combines with J gene TRBJ1-1, with D perhaps TRBD1 (5 bases). The CDR3 sequence is 14 residues long. The V end was cut by 2 bases, the J end by 5 bases, with 12 bases between. CDR3 DNA: TGTGCCAGCAGTTTATCAGGGCTGGAAACTGAAGCTTTCTTT. Protein: CASSLSGLETEAFF.

This clonotype was seen only a few times. The chain couples TRBV7-8 to TRBJ1-2, with D perhaps matching TRBD1 (5 bases). The CDR3 is 16 residues long. The germline CDR1 and CDR2 sequences are SGHVS and FQNEAQ. Trimming shortened V by 1 base and J by 0 bases, and 12 bases separated the two germline ends. CDR3 sequence: CASSLVGQGANYGYTF. The CDR3 nucleotides read TGTGCCAGCAGCTTAGTCGGGCAGGGTGCTAACTATGGCTACACCTTC.

V usage is TRBV5-6 and J usage is TRBJ2-5, with TRBD2 as a possible D gene (6 bases). The CDR3 is 15 residues long. V lost 4 bases and J lost 1, with 14 bases in between. From germline, CDR1 is SGHDT and CDR2 YYEEEE. The DNA of the CDR3 is TGTGCCAGCAGCAGCTCGGGACTGCCCCAAGAGACCCAGTACTTC. This gives the protein CASSSSGLPQETQYF.

There are a few counts of this clonotype. The chain carries TRBV12-3 or TRBV12-4 and TRBJ1-5, with D uncertain. The CDR3 runs 16 residues. Trimming took off 0 bases at V and 1 base at J, with 10 bases between the two ends. The CDR3 DNA reads as TGTGCCAGCAGTTTAGCGCCCCTTTCCAGCAATCAGCCCCAGCATTTT. Translation: CASSLAPLSSNQPQHF.

This chain joins TRBV14 and TRBJ2-7; 9 bases agree with TRBD1. Trimming at V came to 5 bases and at J to 3 bases, leaving 8 bases not matched to a gene. CDR1 and CDR2 (germline): SGHDN, FVKESK. There are 15 residues in the CDR3. The CDR3, as DNA: TGTGCCAGCAGCGTCCGGGACAGGGCGATCTACGAGCAGTACTTC. Translating gives CASSVRDRAIYEQYF.